This passage covers 10 T cell receptor beta chains from one sample sequenced in a study of blood T cell repertoires in COVID-19. Profiling relied on immunoSEQ multiplex PCR, and the TCRdb table lists in-frame clones only, not all of them. This table has roughly 49,000 clones, around 82% appearing once. The sequencing input was peripheral blood. These receptors came from a woman older than 75 with acute or convalescent COVID-19.

The V gene is TRBV6-1, the J gene TRBJ2-3; TRBD1 or TRBD2 may be the D gene (10 bases each). The germline V and J ends were trimmed by 4 bases and 5 bases, with 25 bases remaining between them. The CDR3 length is 18 residues. The V gene's germline CDR1 is MNHNS and CDR2 SASEGT. In nucleotides, the CDR3 is TGTGCCAGCAGTGTGACAGGGGGCAGCGGGGGGGCAAGAGATACGCAGTATTTT. Residues: CASSVTGGSGGARDTQYF.

The chain joins TRBV11-2 to TRBJ2-1; 7 nucleotides match TRBD1. Germline lookup yields CDR1 SGHAT and CDR2 FQNNGV. V was pared by 1 base and J by 12 bases, with 3 bases of the junction left unmatched. The CDR3 length is 12 residues. CDR3 in DNA: TGTGCCAGCAGCTTAGTAGGGGGCAGGCAGTTCTTC. This codes for CASSLVGGRQFF.

V usage is TRBV3-1 (or the pseudogene TRBV3-2) and J usage is TRBJ1-2; 8 bases align to TRBD1. Germline V gene data show CDR1 as LGHDT and CDR2 as YNNKEL (reference sequence). Germline trimming cut 0 bases from V and 4 bases from J; bases unmatched to any gene: 1. The CDR3 consists of 14 residues. CDR3 in amino acids: CASSQETGGYGYTF. For the CDR3, the DNA is TGTGCCAGCAGCCAAGAAACAGGGGGCTATGGCTACACCTTC.

The chain employs TRBV5-4 and TRBJ1-1, with 7 bases identical to TRBD1. This CDR3 has 14 residues. Germline loops: CDR1 SGHNT, CDR2 YYREEE (reference sequence). V shed 4 bases and J 5 bases; nucleotides not matched to a gene: 8. For the CDR3, the DNA is TGTGCCAGCAGCCCACGACAGGGTAGGACTGAAGCTTTCTTT. Translation: CASSPRQGRTEAFF.

This clone has a single count. The chain's CDR3 is CASSNQGALGYEQYF. CDR3 DNA sequence: TGTGCCAGTAGTAATCAGGGGGCGTTAGGCTACGAGCAGTACTTC. The chain recombines TRBV19 with TRBJ2-7; TRBD1 agrees at 8 bases. In germline, CDR1 is LNHDA, CDR2 SQIVND (reference sequence). This CDR3 has 15 residues. V trimming: 4 bases; J trimming: 3 bases; junction bases outside the gene matches: 8. Filled out from reference TRBV19 and TRBJ2-7, the complete variable domain reads DGGITQSPKYLFRKEGQNVTLSCEQNLNHDAMYWYRQDPGQGLRLIYYSQIVNDFQKGDIAEGYSVSREKKESFPLTVTSAQKNPTAFYLCASSNQGALGYEQYFGPGTRLTVT.

The rearrangement uses TRBV5-5 and TRBJ2-7; D call uncertain. Germline V gene sequence: CDR1 SGHKS, CDR2 YYEKEE (reference sequence). Trimming pared 4 bases from V and 3 bases from J, leaving 5 bases between. The CDR3 consists of 11 residues. In DNA form, the CDR3 reads TGTGCCAGCAGCCCCGGCTACGAGCAGTACTTC. This gives the protein CASSPGYEQYF. The full variable domain, completed using reference TRBV5-5 and TRBJ2-7, is DAGVTQSPTHLIKTRGQQVTLRCSPISGHKSVSWYQQVLGQGPQFIFQYYEKEERGRGNFPDRFSARQFPNYSSELNVNALLLGDSALYLCASSPGYEQYFGPGTRLTVT.

V is TRBV19 and J is TRBJ1-2, with D perhaps matching TRBD1 (6 bases). Between the trimmed V and J ends, which lost 7 bases and 8 bases, there was a span of 20 bases. The CDR3 covers 14 residues. Looked up from germline, CDR1 is LNHDA and CDR2 is SQIVND (reference sequence). The CDR3 DNA sequence: TGTGCCAGTATGGGGGGGGCGCGAATCGGGGGCTACACCTTC. It specifies CASMGGARIGGYTF. Variable domain in full (rest from reference TRBV19 and TRBJ1-2): DGGITQSPKYLFRKEGQNVTLSCEQNLNHDAMYWYRQDPGQGLRLIYYSQIVNDFQKGDIAEGYSVSREKKESFPLTVTSAQKNPTAFYLCASMGGARIGGYTFGSGTRLTVV.

This sequence joins TRBV6-5 and TRBJ2-7, with D maybe TRBD2 (6 bases). There are 16 residues in the CDR3. From germline, CDR1 is MNHEY and CDR2 SVGAGI. The V end was cut by 2 bases, the J end by 0 bases, with 14 bases between. The CDR3 DNA reads TGTGCCAGCAGTTACAGGGACGGGAGAAGCTCCTACGAGCAGTACTTC. It specifies CASSYRDGRSSYEQYF.

V usage is TRBV5-1 and J usage is TRBJ2-1; 8 bases agree with TRBD2. The CDR3 has 16 residues. Germline V gene data show CDR1 as SGHRS and CDR2 as YFSETQ. Trimming cost V 0 bases and J 0 bases; bases outside gene matches: 2. The DNA of the CDR3 is TGCGCCAGCAGCTTGGCCGGGGGGGCCTCCTACAATGAGCAGTTCTTC. This gives the protein CASSLAGGASYNEQFF.

The chain recombines TRBV5-1 with TRBJ1-5, with D uncertain. The CDR3 runs to 13 residues. CDR1 SGHRS and CDR2 YFSETQ come from the germline V gene. The germline V and J ends were trimmed by 0 bases and 7 bases, with 8 bases remaining between them. CDR3 in amino acids: CASSLASGQPQHF. The CDR3 nucleotides read TGCGCCAGCAGCTTGGCCTCGGGACAGCCCCAGCATTTT.